Below are 13 T cell receptor beta chains sequenced from a single sample in a study of shared clonotypes between healthy human individuals. Terminally differentiated effector memory CD45RA+ cells were excluded by CCR7 positive selection of CD45RO-negative cells. Sequenced by immunoSEQ multiplex PCR; TCRdb stores in-frame clones only, minus some. Here the sample spans 1.5 million to 2.5 million clones, approximately 94% being singletons. Sequenced input: naive CD8+ T cells sorted from blood. These receptor sequences come from a man younger than 30 in good health.

Note on this clone: One end of the junction varies from germline; a read error may be responsible. The chain joins TRBV19 to TRBJ2-1; D unresolved. From germline, CDR1 is LNHDA and CDR2 SQIVND (reference sequence). CDR3 length: 13 residues. The CDR3 here is CASSKELYDEQFF. The CDR3 nucleotides are TGTGCCAGTAGTAAGGAGCTCTACGATGAGCAGTTCTTC.

For this clone: An end of the junction does not agree with germline; a read error may underlie this. The chain employs TRBV7-7 and TRBJ2-7, with D tentatively TRBD1 (5 bases). Germline CDR1 is SSHAT and CDR2 is FNYEAQ (reference sequence). CDR3 length equals 17 residues. The chain's CDR3 is CASTSAHEKGYSYEQYF. The CDR3 DNA reads TGTGCTAGCACCTCCGCCCACGAGAAGGGGTACTCCTACGAGCAGTACTTC.

V gene TRBV28 combines with J gene TRBJ2-5, with TRBD2 matching 8 bases. There are 12 residues in the CDR3. J gave up 5 bases and V 11 bases, and 7 bases lay outside the gene matches. The germline CDR1 and CDR2 sequences are MDHEN and SYDVKM. The CDR3 is CALGGAGETQYF. The CDR3 bases are TGTGCCCTCGGGGGGGCAGGGGAGACCCAGTACTTC.

The chain joins TRBV27 to TRBJ2-1, with D possibly being TRBD1 (6 bases). Trimming took 8 bases from V and 7 from J, leaving 18 bases between them. CDR3 length equals 14 residues. CDR1 and CDR2 (germline): MNHEY, SMNVEV (reference sequence). The CDR3 reads CASSHRDTANEQFF. In DNA, the CDR3 is TGTGCCAGCTCCCACCGGGACACTGCTAATGAGCAGTTCTTC.

V is TRBV5-8 and J is TRBJ2-1, with D possibly TRBD2 on 7 matching bases. V was clipped by 4 bases and J by 3 bases, with 14 bases between them. CDR1 and CDR2 from the germline V gene are SGHTS and YDEGEE. The CDR3 sequence is 15 residues long. The CDR3 DNA reads TGTGCCAGCAGCCGTGGCGGGGGCGGCTACAATGAGCAGTTCTTC. This encodes CASSRGGGGYNEQFF.

The chain links TRBV29-1 to TRBJ2-2, with 10 bases identical to TRBD1. Germline lookup yields CDR1 SQVTM and CDR2 ANQGSEA. The CDR3 runs 15 residues. The ends lost 6 bases at V and 1 base at J; junction bases unmatched: 5. DNA of the CDR3: TGCAGCGTCTCCGGGACAGGGGAGAACACCGGGGAGCTGTTTTTT. It specifies CSVSGTGENTGELFF.

This chain uses TRBV7-9 with TRBJ2-5, with unresolved D. The CDR3 extends over 14 amino acids. V lost 4 bases to trimming and J lost 4 bases, with 13 bases between them. The germline CDR1 and CDR2 sequences are SEHNR and FQNEAQ (reference sequence). The CDR3 nucleotides read TGTGCCAGCAGCTGGCATTGGGGTGGAGAGACCCAGTACTTC. It is translated as CASSWHWGGETQYF.

The chain links TRBV6-5 to TRBJ1-4; 9 nucleotides align to TRBD1. Germline values: CDR1 MNHEY, CDR2 SVGAGI. This CDR3 region has 15 residues. Trimming removed 5 bases from V and 4 bases from J; junction bases left unmatched: 5. CDR3 loop: CASSKTGGLNEKLFF. The CDR3 DNA follows: TGTGCCAGCAGTAAGACAGGGGGACTTAATGAAAAACTGTTTTTT.

The J gene is TRBJ1-6, the V gene TRBV27; no clear D gene. Germline V gene data show CDR1 as MNHEY and CDR2 as SMNVEV (reference sequence). Trimming took off 0 bases at V and 10 bases at J, with 13 bases between the two ends. The CDR3 loop spans 15 amino acids. CDR3 residues: CASSLSETLKSPLHF. Written as DNA, the CDR3 is TGTGCCAGCAGTTTATCCGAAACCTTAAAGTCACCCCTCCACTTT.

This rearrangement joins TRBV4-3 to TRBJ1-1; 10 bases map to TRBD1. Germline lookup yields CDR1 LGHNA and CDR2 YSLEER. Losses at the gene ends were 5 bases for V and 3 bases for J; bases not matched to a gene: 3. The CDR3 runs 14 residues. The DNA of the CDR3 is TGCGCCAGCAGCTCGGACAGGGGGGACACTGAAGCTTTCTTT. It translates to CASSSDRGDTEAFF.

The CDR3 reads CASSQDASGTYEQYF. CDR3 nucleotide sequence: TGCGCCAGCAGCCAAGACGCTAGCGGGACCTACGAGCAGTACTTC. The V call is TRBV4-3, the J call TRBJ2-7; TRBD2 matches at 9 bases. Germline values: CDR1 LGHNA, CDR2 YSLEER. Trimming took 0 bases from V and 2 from J; bases not matched to a gene: 2. The CDR3 sequence is 15 residues long.

Details on this clone: Other DNA sequences from this sample encode an identical CDR3 as well. The chain has TRBV7-9 and TRBJ2-7, with a tentative D call TRBD1 (5 bases). Looked up from germline, CDR1 is SEHNR and CDR2 is FQNEAQ (reference sequence). The ends were cut back, 1 base at V and 3 bases at J, with 7 bases in the middle. The CDR3 covers 13 residues. CDR3 amino acids: CASSLGQLYEQYF. CDR3 DNA: TGTGCCAGCAGCTTAGGACAGCTCTACGAGCAGTACTTC.

V gene TRBV7-2 combines with J gene TRBJ2-1; 15 positions match TRBD2. The CDR3 is 18 amino acids. CDR1 is SGHTA and CDR2 is FQGNSA in the germline V gene. Trimming removed 5 bases from V and 7 bases from J; junction bases left unmatched: 12. The DNA of the CDR3 is TGTGCCAGCAGCCTCGGACTAGCGGGAGGGCCATTCATAAATGAGCAGTTCTTC. It encodes CASSLGLAGGPFINEQFF.